Below are 5 T cell receptor beta chains sequenced from a single sample in a study of T cell responses to AZD1222 COVID-19 vaccine. Sequenced by immunoSEQ multiplex PCR; TCRdb stores in-frame clones only, minus some. Of some 96,000 clones in the sample, about 88% are singletons; the top ten hold about 2.8%. Sequencing used peripheral blood, obtained on day 0 of AZD1222 vaccination. These receptors all come from an adult in good health.

This chain joins TRBV19 and TRBJ2-5; D gene ambiguous. The CDR3 is 14 residues long. Germline-derived CDR1 and CDR2 are LNHDA and SQIVND (reference sequence). Trimming left V 6 bases short and J 3 bases short, with 14 bases between. This CDR3 is CASRVGPGEETQYF. The CDR3 nucleotides read TGTGCCAGTAGAGTCGGGCCTGGGGAAGAGACCCAGTACTTC.

The chain recombines TRBV2 with TRBJ1-2, with D possibly TRBD1 on 5 matching bases. V lost 1 base, J lost 4 bases, and 13 bases lay in between. CDR3 length equals 15 residues. Germline assignment: CDR1 SNHLY and CDR2 FYNNEI. The CDR3 nucleotides are TGTGCCAGCAGTGAAGAAAGGGGTCCTGGCTATGGCTACACCTTC. This codes for CASSEERGPGYGYTF.

This clone was seen a single time. The CDR3 DNA reads as TGTGCCAGCAGCTTATCCATAAACACCGGGGAGCTGTTTTTT. Translation: CASSLSINTGELFF. V is TRBV7-2 and J is TRBJ2-2; D gene uncertain. Trimming removed 2 bases from V and 2 bases from J, with 6 bases in between. The CDR3 extends over 14 amino acids. In germline, CDR1 is SGHTA, CDR2 FQGNSA.

The chain recombines TRBV10-3 with TRBJ1-3; tentatively, D is TRBD1 (5 bases). Germline values: CDR1 ENHRY, CDR2 SYGVKD. This CDR3 spans 15 amino acids. The V gene lost 4 bases and the J gene lost 0 bases, with 10 bases spanning the gap. The CDR3 DNA sequence: TGTGCCATCAGTGTAATGGGGGGCTCTGGAAACACCATATATTTT. Protein sequence: CAISVMGGSGNTIYF.

This chain connects TRBV10-1 to TRBJ2-1; 13 bases agree with TRBD2. With 2 bases clipped from V and 7 bases from J, the junction kept 2 bases outside the gene matches. CDR1 is WNHNN, CDR2 SYGVQD, per germline (reference sequence). This CDR3 has 15 amino acids. The CDR3 region is CASSERLAGGNEQFF. DNA for the CDR3: TGCGCCAGCAGTGAGAGACTAGCGGGGGGTAATGAGCAGTTCTTC.